What follows is one TCR beta chain and its context. TCR beta chains were sequenced at survey level with immunoSEQ. The data were produced by immunoSEQ multiplex PCR, yet TCRdb's version contains in-frame clones alone and is incomplete. The sample holds approximately 53,000 clones, 90% to 95% seen once. This CDR3 is built from 13 residues. Trimming removed 2 bases at V and 8 bases at J, with 12 bases between. Germline assignment: CDR1 SNHLY and CDR2 FYNNEI. This chain joins TRBV2 and TRBJ1-2; no definite D call. The origin of this receptor is a man aged 40-50 years with rheumatoid arthritis. What was sequenced was PBMCs. CDR3 in DNA: TGTGCCAGCAGTGAACGGCGGAGGGAGGGCTACACCTTC. Its translation is CASSERRREGYTF.